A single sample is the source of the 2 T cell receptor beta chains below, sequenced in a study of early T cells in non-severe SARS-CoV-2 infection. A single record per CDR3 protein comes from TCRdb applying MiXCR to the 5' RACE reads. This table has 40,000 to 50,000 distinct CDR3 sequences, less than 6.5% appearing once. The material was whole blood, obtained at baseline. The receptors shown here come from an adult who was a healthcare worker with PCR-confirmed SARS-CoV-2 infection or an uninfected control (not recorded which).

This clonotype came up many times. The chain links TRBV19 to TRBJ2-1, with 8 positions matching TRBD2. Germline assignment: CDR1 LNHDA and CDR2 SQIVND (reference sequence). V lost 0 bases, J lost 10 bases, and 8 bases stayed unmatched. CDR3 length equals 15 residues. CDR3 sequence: CASSIDHGLAGEQFF. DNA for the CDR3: TGTGCCAGTAGTATAGATCATGGGCTAGCGGGCGAGCAGTTCTTC.

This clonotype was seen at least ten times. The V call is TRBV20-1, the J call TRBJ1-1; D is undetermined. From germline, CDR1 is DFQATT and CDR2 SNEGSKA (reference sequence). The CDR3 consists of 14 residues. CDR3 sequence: CSGAEGTNTLVAFF. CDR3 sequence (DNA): TGCAGCGGAGCGGAGGGAACGAACACACTTGTGGCTTTCTTT.